Included here is one T cell receptor beta chain sequence, with context. This sample stems from a study of blood T cell repertoires in COVID-19. In the study overall: T cells, B-cell-depleted T cells, or PBMCs supplied cDNA or gDNA.

TCRdb's table, derived via immunoSEQ multiplex PCR, lists solely in-frame clones and lacks some. The data show 55,000 to 80,000 clones, with roughly 86% seen just once and more than 0.8% held by the top ten. Trimming took 1 base from V and 6 from J; bases not matched to a gene: 7. Germline CDR1 LGHDT, CDR2 YNNKEL (reference sequence). The CDR3 is made up of 15 amino acids. The J gene is TRBJ2-7, the V gene TRBV3-1 (or the pseudogene TRBV3-2); 9 nucleotides align to TRBD2. The sample was peripheral blood. The origin of this receptor is a man between 65 and 79 years old with acute or convalescent COVID-19. In DNA form, the CDR3 reads TGTGCCAGCAGCCAAGTCGGGCTAGCGGGAACCGAGCAGTACTTC. Its protein product is CASSQVGLAGTEQYF.